This T cell receptor beta chain was identified during a study of T cell changes during pregnancy in multiple sclerosis. Here immunoSEQ multiplex PCR was the method, and the copy in TCRdb shows in-frame clones only, minus some. The sample comprises roughly 76,000 clones, 75% to 95% of which are singletons, and under 0.6% rests with the top ten. This clone was seen only a few times. Germline V gene sequence: CDR1 GTSNPN, CDR2 SVGIG (reference sequence). The CDR3 consists of 14 residues. V dropped 4 bases and J dropped 5; count of bases not matched to a gene: 10. The J gene is TRBJ1-1, the V gene TRBV30; 7 nucleotides align to TRBD1. The TCR comes from a female donor with multiple sclerosis, enrolled in a pregnancy study. Sample: CD4+ T cells from peripheral blood mononuclear cells, taken in the second trimester of pregnancy. As DNA, the CDR3 is TGTGCCTGGACTAGATTGGGACAGAAGACTGAAGCTTTCTTT. Its protein product is CAWTRLGQKTEAFF.